Each of the 20 T cell receptor beta chains below was sequenced from the same sample in a study of T cells in women clearing cervical HPV infection. TCRdb's table, derived via immunoSEQ multiplex PCR, lists solely in-frame clones and lacks some. Reported are tens of thousands of clones; the ten largest clones contain 9.5% to 10%. The material sequenced was blood buffy coat. The receptors here all came from a woman between 18 and 70 years old with a cervical HPV16 infection that either progressed to CIN3+ or cleared (not recorded which).

Concerning this clone: The read gets to within 3 residues of the CDR3 end, and the germline J gene fills in the rest. V and J are TRBV29-1 and TRBJ2-5; no reliable D call. The CDR3 is 15 residues long. Germline lookup yields CDR1 SQVTM and CDR2 ANQGSEA. V was shortened by 7 bases and J by 1 base, with 19 bases between the two germline ends. The sequenced part of the CDR3 DNA is TGCAGCGCCACCTCCCTGACGGCAGGCCAAGAGACC. Its translation: CSATSLTAGQET. The CDR3 as a whole reads CSATSLTAGQETQYF.

A word on this clone: The CDR3 end falls 3 residues outside the read, so it is completed with the germline J gene. The V and J genes are TRBV2 and TRBJ1-1; perhaps TRBD1 as D (6 bases). The CDR3 runs to 12 residues. Germline V gene data show CDR1 as SNHLY and CDR2 as FYNNEI. The sequenced CDR3 bases are TGTGCCAGCATCCCCTTTACAGGGCGG. Residues: CASIPFTGR. In full, the CDR3 is CASIPFTGRAFF.

Incomplete CDR3 DNA: TGTGCCAGCAGCTTATCGGACACC. This codes for CASSLSDT. From start to end, the CDR3 is CASSLSDTIYF. The chain recombines TRBV7-2 with TRBJ1-3; the D is unclear. The read gets to within 3 residues of the CDR3 end, and the germline J gene fills in the rest. The V gene's germline CDR1 is SGHTA and CDR2 FQGNSA. The CDR3 is 11 amino acids. Trimming took 2 bases from V and 8 from J, leaving 4 bases between them.

On this clone: The sequenced fragment ends 3 residues before the CDR3 boundary, so the rest is inferred from the germline J gene. V gene TRBV20-1 combines with J gene TRBJ2-5; 10 bases align to TRBD1. Germline loops: CDR1 DFQATT, CDR2 SNEGSKA (reference sequence). The trim removed 6 bases at V and 3 bases at J, leaving 4 bases unmatched. This CDR3 comprises 13 residues. The sequenced part of the CDR3 DNA is TGCAGTGCGCCCGGGACAGGGGAAGAGACC. Its protein is CSAPGTGEET. The CDR3 in full is CSAPGTGEETQYF.

Concerning this clone itself: The CDR3 goes on 3 residues after the read ends, and that part is filled in from the germline J gene. The rearrangement uses TRBV7-9 and TRBJ2-1; D remains ambiguous. Trimming removed 6 bases from V and 6 bases from J, with 12 bases in between. Germline CDR1 SEHNR, CDR2 FQNEAQ (reference sequence). CDR3 length equals 13 residues. Incomplete CDR3 DNA: TGTGCCAGCAGTCTAACAGCTGGCAATGAG. The encoded protein is CASSLTAGNE. The CDR3 in full is CASSLTAGNEQFF.

As concerns this clone: The read halts 3 residues ahead of the CDR3 end, with the missing end drawn from the germline J gene. This sequence joins TRBV7-2 and TRBJ2-7; 8 nucleotides agree with TRBD1. Trimming removed 5 bases from V and 3 bases from J; junction bases left unmatched: 9. The CDR3 spans 15 residues. Germline V gives CDR1 SGHTA, CDR2 FQGNSA. CDR3 residues: CASSNGQGLYYEQYF. Incomplete CDR3 DNA: TGTGCCAGCAGCAACGGACAGGGTCTTTACTACGAG.

Concerning this clone: The CDR3 extends 3 residues past the end of the read, so its final part is completed from the germline J gene. The chain links TRBV5-1 to TRBJ2-7, with 11 bases matching TRBD2. The CDR3 spans 16 residues. J lost 5 bases, V lost 2 bases, and 9 bases had no gene match. Germline V gene sequence: CDR1 SGHRS, CDR2 YFSETQ. This chain's CDR3 is CASSFYTSGSSDEQYF. CDR3 DNA, as far as it was read: TGCGCCAGCAGCTTTTACACTAGCGGGAGCAGTGACGAG.

Points on this clone: The read falls 3 residues short of the CDR3 end, and the missing part is taken from the germline J gene. V is TRBV6-2 or TRBV6-3 and J is TRBJ1-3; the D gene is possibly TRBD1 (5 bases). The germline V gene encodes CDR1 MNHEY and CDR2 SVGEGT. Between the trimmed V and J ends, which lost 2 bases and 8 bases, there was a span of 13 bases. This CDR3 contains 14 residues. CDR3 in amino acids: CASSYGAWRDTIYF. The DNA read from the CDR3 is TGTGCCAGCAGTTACGGGGCCTGGAGGGACACC.

With respect to this clone: The read is 3 residues too short to cover the CDR3 end, so that end is filled in from the germline J gene. V gene TRBV5-4 combines with J gene TRBJ1-6; TRBD1 agrees at 7 bases. CDR1 is SGHNT and CDR2 is YYREEE in the germline V gene (reference sequence). V lost 5 bases, J lost 7 bases, and 6 bases stayed unmatched. CDR3 length: 14 amino acids. CDR3 DNA, as far as it was read: TGTGCCAGCAGTTGGGACAGAAGCAATTCACCC. This gives the protein CASSWDRSNSP. The full CDR3 sequence reads CASSWDRSNSPLHF.

For this clone: The DNA ends 3 residues before the CDR3 does, and the rest of the CDR3 is filled in from the germline J gene. The rearrangement links TRBV7-8 to TRBJ2-5, with 13 bases that match TRBD2. The CDR3 covers 15 residues. Unmatched junction bases numbered 4, after V lost 3 bases and J lost 6 bases. The germline CDR1 and CDR2 sequences are SGHVS and FQNEAQ. The covered CDR3 bases are TGTGCCAGCAGCTTGGGACTAGCGGGGACGCAGACC. It encodes CASSLGLAGTQT. The whole CDR3 sequence reads CASSLGLAGTQTQYF. Looking up the rest from reference TRBV7-8 and TRBJ2-5 gives the full variable domain: GAGVSQSPRYKVAKRGQDVALRCDPISGHVSLFWYQQALGQGPEFLTYFQNEAQLDKSGLPSDRFFAERPEGSVSTLKIQRTQQEDSAVYLCASSLGLAGTQTQYFGPGTRLLVL.

Turning to this clone: The junction shows a germline mismatch at one end, possibly a read error. With the read ending 3 residues before the CDR3 end, the germline J gene is used to fill in that end. The rearrangement links TRBV27 to TRBJ2-5, with D possibly TRBD2 on 5 matching bases. Looked up from germline, CDR1 is MNHEY and CDR2 is SMNVEV (reference sequence). The CDR3 consists of 14 residues. The sequenced part of the CDR3 DNA is TGTGCCAGCGGTTTGGGAAGCGGAAAAGAGACC. Protein sequence: CASGLGSGKET. From start to end, the CDR3 is CASGLGSGKETQYF.

As regards this clone: The read finishes 3 residues shy of the CDR3 end, and the germline J gene is used to complete it. V is TRBV7-2 and J is TRBJ2-7; D possibly corresponds to TRBD2 (5 bases). The CDR3 has 14 amino acids. CDR1 and CDR2 (germline): SGHTA, FQGNSA. Trimming took 5 bases from V and 0 from J, leaving 11 bases between them. The CDR3 loop reads CASSAREGSYEQYF. CDR3 DNA, as far as it was read: TGTGCCAGCAGCGCCCGCGAGGGCTCCTACGAG.

Turning to this clone: The sequence runs out 3 residues before the end of the CDR3; the remainder is reconstructed from the germline J gene. This CDR3 is also generated by other DNA sequences in the sample. The chain links TRBV29-1 to TRBJ1-1, with D hard to call. Germline V gives CDR1 SQVTM, CDR2 ANQGSEA. Trimming took off 7 bases at V and 3 bases at J, with 15 bases between the two ends. The CDR3 contains 13 residues. CDR3 residues: CSAGTALDTEAFF. The sequenced CDR3 bases are TGCAGCGCAGGCACGGCCCTCGACACTGAA.

CDR3 amino acids: CASSIQNGGPQHF. CDR3 bases read: TGTGCCAGCAGTATTCAGAATGGTGGGCCC. This sequence joins TRBV5-8 and TRBJ1-5, with D unresolved. The read gets to within 3 residues of the CDR3 end, and the germline J gene fills in the rest. The CDR3 has 13 residues. Looked up from germline, CDR1 is SGHTS and CDR2 is YDEGEE. Trimming removed 5 bases at V and 9 bases at J, with 15 bases between.

For this clone: The read terminates 3 residues ahead of where the CDR3 ends, so the germline J gene completes it. The chain has TRBV30 and TRBJ2-4; 9 bases are shared with TRBD2. This CDR3 has 20 residues. The germline gives CDR1 GTSNPN, CDR2 SVGIG (reference sequence). V was pared by 3 bases and J by 1 base, with 19 bases of the junction left unmatched. CDR3: CAWSLASGANPGVAKNIQYF. The CDR3 bases that were read are TGTGCCTGGAGCTTGGCTAGCGGGGCCAATCCGGGGGTTGCCAAAAACATT.

As concerns this clone: The missing CDR3 end, 3 residues past where the read stops, is filled in from the germline J gene. This sequence joins TRBV7-3 and TRBJ2-2; TRBD2 is a possible D gene (5 bases). The CDR3 sequence is 15 residues long. From germline, CDR1 is SGHTA and CDR2 FQGTGA. V was pared by 1 base and J by 1 base, with 7 bases between. The CDR3 protein is CASSLNGENTGELFF. The CDR3 DNA, read in part, is TGTGCCAGCAGCTTAAACGGGGAGAACACCGGGGAG.

About this clone: The read halts 3 residues ahead of the CDR3 end, with the missing end drawn from the germline J gene. The V gene is TRBV6-2 or TRBV6-3, the J gene TRBJ1-3, with 7 bases that match TRBD1. Per germline, CDR1 MNHEY and CDR2 SVGEGT. The CDR3 covers 16 residues. The ends lost 7 bases at V and 1 base at J; junction bases unmatched: 10. CDR3 loop: CASTPGQARSGNTIYF. The CDR3 DNA, read in part, is TGTGCCAGCACCCCTGGACAGGCTCGATCTGGAAACACC.

Turning to this clone: The sequenced fragment ends 3 residues before the CDR3 boundary, so the rest is inferred from the germline J gene. The chain employs TRBV30 and TRBJ1-2, with D possibly matching TRBD1 (6 bases). Trimming took 2 bases from V and 4 from J, leaving 11 bases between them. Germline CDR1 reads GTSNPN; CDR2 reads SVGIG (reference sequence). The CDR3 is 13 amino acids. Partial CDR3 DNA: TGTGCCTGGAGTAAGGGACATCCCTATGGC. Amino acids: CAWSKGHPYG. The entire CDR3 reads CAWSKGHPYGYTF.

Comments on this clone: The sequence runs out 3 residues before the end of the CDR3; the remainder is reconstructed from the germline J gene. The gene calls are TRBV20-1 and TRBJ1-1, with D perhaps matching TRBD1 (6 bases). V was cut by 6 bases and J by 0 bases, with 8 bases left in between. Germline V gene data show CDR1 as DFQATT and CDR2 as SNEGSKA (reference sequence). This CDR3 comprises 12 residues. The DNA read from the CDR3 is TGCAGTGCCGGGGACATGAACACTGAA. Translation: CSAGDMNTE. The whole CDR3 protein is CSAGDMNTEAFF.

A remark on this clone: The read ends 3 residues before the CDR3 terminus; that terminus is restored from the germline J gene. The chain links TRBV4-2 to TRBJ2-7; 12 bases are shared with TRBD1. Trimming took 4 bases from V and 5 from J; bases not matched to a gene: 9. The CDR3 extends over 16 amino acids. Germline V gene sequence: CDR1 LGHNA, CDR2 YNFKEQ. This CDR3 reads CASSPKGGTGGDEQYF. Incomplete CDR3 DNA: TGTGCCAGCAGCCCCAAGGGCGGGACAGGGGGCGACGAG.